The clone carrying this T cell receptor beta chain was recorded a few times. TCRdb's copy holds only in-frame clones and misses some; the assay was immunoSEQ multiplex PCR. The sample carries over 70,000 clones, approximately 84% recorded once. These data come from a study of blood T cell repertoires in COVID-19. For the study at large: Both acute and convalescent COVID-19 samples were obtained from the United States, Italy and Spain. Sample material is recorded as cDNA or gDNA derived from T cells, B-cell-depleted T cells, or PBMCs.

CDR1 and CDR2 from the germline V gene are MDHEN and SYDVKM. The length of the CDR3 is 14 residues. V was clipped by 8 bases and J by 3 bases; unmatched bases: 5. Those enrolled in Seattle joined during active infection and were followed longitudinally afterward. The rearrangement joins TRBV28 to TRBJ1-3; TRBD1 agrees at 9 bases. Sequenced sample: peripheral blood. The TCR was taken from a man aged 55 to 70 with COVID-19, enrolled during active disease. CDR3 nucleotides: TGTGCCAGCGCACCGGGACAGGGTGGAAACACCATATATTTT. It encodes CASAPGQGGNTIYF.